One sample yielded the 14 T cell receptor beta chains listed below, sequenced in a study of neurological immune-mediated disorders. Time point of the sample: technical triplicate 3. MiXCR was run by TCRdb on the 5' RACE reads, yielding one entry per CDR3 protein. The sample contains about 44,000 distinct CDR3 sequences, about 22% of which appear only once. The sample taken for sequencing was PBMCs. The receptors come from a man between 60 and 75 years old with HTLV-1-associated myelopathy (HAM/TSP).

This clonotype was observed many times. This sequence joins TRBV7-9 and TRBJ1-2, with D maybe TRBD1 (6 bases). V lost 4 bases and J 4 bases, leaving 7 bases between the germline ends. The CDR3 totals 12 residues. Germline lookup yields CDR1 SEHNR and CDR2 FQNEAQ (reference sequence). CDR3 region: CASSSDSYGYTF. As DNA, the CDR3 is TGTGCCAGCAGCTCGGACAGCTATGGCTACACCTTC.

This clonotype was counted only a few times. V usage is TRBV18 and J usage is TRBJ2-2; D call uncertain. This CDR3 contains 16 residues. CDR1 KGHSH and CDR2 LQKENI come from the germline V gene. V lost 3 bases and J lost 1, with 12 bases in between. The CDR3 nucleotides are TGTGCCAGCTCACCCCAAATGAAGGGGAACACCGGGGAGCTGTTTTTT. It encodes CASSPQMKGNTGELFF.

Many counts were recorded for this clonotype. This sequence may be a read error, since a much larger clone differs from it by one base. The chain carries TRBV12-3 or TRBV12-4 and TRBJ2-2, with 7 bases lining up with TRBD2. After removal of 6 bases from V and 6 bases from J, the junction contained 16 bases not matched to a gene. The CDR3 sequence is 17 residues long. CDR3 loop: CASSSPVGGPVSGELFF. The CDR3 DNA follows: TGTGCCAGCAGCTCTCCTGTGGGAGGGCCGGTGTCCGGGGAGCTGTTTTTT.

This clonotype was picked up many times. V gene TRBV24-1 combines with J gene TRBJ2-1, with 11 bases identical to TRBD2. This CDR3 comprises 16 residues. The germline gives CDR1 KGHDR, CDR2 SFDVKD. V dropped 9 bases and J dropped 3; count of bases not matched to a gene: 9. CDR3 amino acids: CATEKASGRIYNEQFF. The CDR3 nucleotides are TGTGCCACCGAGAAAGCTAGCGGGAGGATCTACAATGAGCAGTTCTTC.

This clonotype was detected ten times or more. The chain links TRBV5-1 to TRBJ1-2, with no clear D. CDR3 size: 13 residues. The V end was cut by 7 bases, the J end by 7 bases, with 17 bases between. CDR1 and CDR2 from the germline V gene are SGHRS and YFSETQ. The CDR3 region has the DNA TGCGCCAGCTCCGCACAGTGTGTCGCTGGCTACACCTTC. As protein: CASSAQCVAGYTF.

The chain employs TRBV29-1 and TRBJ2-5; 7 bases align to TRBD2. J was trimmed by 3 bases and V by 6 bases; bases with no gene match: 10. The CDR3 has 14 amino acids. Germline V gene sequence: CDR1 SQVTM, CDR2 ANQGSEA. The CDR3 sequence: CSVRLAGEEETQYF. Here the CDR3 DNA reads TGCAGCGTGCGACTAGCTGGAGAGGAAGAGACCCAGTACTTC.

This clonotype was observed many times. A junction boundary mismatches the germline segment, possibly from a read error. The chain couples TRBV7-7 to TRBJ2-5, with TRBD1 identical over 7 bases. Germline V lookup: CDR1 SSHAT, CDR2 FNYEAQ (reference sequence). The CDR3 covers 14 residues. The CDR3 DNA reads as TGTGCTAGCAGCTTAGGGACAGCTCAAGAGACCCAGTACTTC. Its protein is CASSLGTAQETQYF.

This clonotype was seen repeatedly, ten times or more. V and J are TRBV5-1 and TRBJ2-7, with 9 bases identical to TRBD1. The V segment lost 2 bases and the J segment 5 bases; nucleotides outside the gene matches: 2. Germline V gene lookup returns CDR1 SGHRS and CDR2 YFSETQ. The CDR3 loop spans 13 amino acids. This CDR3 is CASSFRQGDEQYF. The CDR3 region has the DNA TGCGCCAGCAGCTTTCGACAGGGGGACGAGCAGTACTTC.

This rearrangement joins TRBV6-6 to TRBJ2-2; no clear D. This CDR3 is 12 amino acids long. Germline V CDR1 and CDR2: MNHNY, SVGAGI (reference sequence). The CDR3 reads CAGKSYTGELFF. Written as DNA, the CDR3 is TGTGCGGGAAAAAGTTACACCGGGGAGCTGTTTTTT.

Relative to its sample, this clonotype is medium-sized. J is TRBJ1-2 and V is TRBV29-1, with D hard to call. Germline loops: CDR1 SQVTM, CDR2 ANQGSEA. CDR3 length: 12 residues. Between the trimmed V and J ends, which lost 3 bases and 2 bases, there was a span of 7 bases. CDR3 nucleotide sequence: TGCAGCGTTGACCACAGCAACTATGGCTACACCTTC. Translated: CSVDHSNYGYTF.

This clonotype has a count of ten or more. CDR3: CSAAKVENTGELFF. For the CDR3, the DNA is TGCAGTGCGGCCAAGGTAGAAAACACCGGGGAGCTGTTTTTT. The chain combines TRBV20-1 with TRBJ2-2; D is uncertain. The CDR3 extends over 14 amino acids. Germline V gives CDR1 DFQATT, CDR2 SNEGSKA (reference sequence). V lost 6 bases and J 2 bases, leaving 13 bases between the germline ends.

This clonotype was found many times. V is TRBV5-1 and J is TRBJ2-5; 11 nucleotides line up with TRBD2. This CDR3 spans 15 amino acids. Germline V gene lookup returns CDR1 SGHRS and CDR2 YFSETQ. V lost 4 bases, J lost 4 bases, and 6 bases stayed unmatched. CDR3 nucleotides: TGCGCCAGCAGCCCCCAAGGGACTAGCGGAGAGACCCAGTACTTC. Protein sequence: CASSPQGTSGETQYF. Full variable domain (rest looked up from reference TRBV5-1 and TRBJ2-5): KAGVTQTPRYLIKTRGQQVTLSCSPISGHRSVSWYQQTPGQGLQFLFEYFSETQRNKGNFPGRFSGRQFSNSRSEMNVSTLELGDSALYLCASSPQGTSGETQYFGPGTRLLVL.

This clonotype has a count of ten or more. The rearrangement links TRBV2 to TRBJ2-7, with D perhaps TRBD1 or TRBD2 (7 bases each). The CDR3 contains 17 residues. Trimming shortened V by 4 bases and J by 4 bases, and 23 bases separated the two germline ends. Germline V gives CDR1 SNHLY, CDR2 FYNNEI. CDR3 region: CASSGGGFGQATYEQYF. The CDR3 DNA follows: TGTGCCAGCAGTGGGGGGGGTTTTGGACAGGCGACGTACGAGCAGTACTTC.

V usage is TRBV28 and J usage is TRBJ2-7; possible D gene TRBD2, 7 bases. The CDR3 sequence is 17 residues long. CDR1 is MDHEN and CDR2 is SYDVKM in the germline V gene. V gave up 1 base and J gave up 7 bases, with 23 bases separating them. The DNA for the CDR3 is TGTGCCAGCAGTTTATTCGGGTGGGGTCGGGGGGCGGAGGAGCAGTACTTC. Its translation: CASSLFGWGRGAEEQYF.